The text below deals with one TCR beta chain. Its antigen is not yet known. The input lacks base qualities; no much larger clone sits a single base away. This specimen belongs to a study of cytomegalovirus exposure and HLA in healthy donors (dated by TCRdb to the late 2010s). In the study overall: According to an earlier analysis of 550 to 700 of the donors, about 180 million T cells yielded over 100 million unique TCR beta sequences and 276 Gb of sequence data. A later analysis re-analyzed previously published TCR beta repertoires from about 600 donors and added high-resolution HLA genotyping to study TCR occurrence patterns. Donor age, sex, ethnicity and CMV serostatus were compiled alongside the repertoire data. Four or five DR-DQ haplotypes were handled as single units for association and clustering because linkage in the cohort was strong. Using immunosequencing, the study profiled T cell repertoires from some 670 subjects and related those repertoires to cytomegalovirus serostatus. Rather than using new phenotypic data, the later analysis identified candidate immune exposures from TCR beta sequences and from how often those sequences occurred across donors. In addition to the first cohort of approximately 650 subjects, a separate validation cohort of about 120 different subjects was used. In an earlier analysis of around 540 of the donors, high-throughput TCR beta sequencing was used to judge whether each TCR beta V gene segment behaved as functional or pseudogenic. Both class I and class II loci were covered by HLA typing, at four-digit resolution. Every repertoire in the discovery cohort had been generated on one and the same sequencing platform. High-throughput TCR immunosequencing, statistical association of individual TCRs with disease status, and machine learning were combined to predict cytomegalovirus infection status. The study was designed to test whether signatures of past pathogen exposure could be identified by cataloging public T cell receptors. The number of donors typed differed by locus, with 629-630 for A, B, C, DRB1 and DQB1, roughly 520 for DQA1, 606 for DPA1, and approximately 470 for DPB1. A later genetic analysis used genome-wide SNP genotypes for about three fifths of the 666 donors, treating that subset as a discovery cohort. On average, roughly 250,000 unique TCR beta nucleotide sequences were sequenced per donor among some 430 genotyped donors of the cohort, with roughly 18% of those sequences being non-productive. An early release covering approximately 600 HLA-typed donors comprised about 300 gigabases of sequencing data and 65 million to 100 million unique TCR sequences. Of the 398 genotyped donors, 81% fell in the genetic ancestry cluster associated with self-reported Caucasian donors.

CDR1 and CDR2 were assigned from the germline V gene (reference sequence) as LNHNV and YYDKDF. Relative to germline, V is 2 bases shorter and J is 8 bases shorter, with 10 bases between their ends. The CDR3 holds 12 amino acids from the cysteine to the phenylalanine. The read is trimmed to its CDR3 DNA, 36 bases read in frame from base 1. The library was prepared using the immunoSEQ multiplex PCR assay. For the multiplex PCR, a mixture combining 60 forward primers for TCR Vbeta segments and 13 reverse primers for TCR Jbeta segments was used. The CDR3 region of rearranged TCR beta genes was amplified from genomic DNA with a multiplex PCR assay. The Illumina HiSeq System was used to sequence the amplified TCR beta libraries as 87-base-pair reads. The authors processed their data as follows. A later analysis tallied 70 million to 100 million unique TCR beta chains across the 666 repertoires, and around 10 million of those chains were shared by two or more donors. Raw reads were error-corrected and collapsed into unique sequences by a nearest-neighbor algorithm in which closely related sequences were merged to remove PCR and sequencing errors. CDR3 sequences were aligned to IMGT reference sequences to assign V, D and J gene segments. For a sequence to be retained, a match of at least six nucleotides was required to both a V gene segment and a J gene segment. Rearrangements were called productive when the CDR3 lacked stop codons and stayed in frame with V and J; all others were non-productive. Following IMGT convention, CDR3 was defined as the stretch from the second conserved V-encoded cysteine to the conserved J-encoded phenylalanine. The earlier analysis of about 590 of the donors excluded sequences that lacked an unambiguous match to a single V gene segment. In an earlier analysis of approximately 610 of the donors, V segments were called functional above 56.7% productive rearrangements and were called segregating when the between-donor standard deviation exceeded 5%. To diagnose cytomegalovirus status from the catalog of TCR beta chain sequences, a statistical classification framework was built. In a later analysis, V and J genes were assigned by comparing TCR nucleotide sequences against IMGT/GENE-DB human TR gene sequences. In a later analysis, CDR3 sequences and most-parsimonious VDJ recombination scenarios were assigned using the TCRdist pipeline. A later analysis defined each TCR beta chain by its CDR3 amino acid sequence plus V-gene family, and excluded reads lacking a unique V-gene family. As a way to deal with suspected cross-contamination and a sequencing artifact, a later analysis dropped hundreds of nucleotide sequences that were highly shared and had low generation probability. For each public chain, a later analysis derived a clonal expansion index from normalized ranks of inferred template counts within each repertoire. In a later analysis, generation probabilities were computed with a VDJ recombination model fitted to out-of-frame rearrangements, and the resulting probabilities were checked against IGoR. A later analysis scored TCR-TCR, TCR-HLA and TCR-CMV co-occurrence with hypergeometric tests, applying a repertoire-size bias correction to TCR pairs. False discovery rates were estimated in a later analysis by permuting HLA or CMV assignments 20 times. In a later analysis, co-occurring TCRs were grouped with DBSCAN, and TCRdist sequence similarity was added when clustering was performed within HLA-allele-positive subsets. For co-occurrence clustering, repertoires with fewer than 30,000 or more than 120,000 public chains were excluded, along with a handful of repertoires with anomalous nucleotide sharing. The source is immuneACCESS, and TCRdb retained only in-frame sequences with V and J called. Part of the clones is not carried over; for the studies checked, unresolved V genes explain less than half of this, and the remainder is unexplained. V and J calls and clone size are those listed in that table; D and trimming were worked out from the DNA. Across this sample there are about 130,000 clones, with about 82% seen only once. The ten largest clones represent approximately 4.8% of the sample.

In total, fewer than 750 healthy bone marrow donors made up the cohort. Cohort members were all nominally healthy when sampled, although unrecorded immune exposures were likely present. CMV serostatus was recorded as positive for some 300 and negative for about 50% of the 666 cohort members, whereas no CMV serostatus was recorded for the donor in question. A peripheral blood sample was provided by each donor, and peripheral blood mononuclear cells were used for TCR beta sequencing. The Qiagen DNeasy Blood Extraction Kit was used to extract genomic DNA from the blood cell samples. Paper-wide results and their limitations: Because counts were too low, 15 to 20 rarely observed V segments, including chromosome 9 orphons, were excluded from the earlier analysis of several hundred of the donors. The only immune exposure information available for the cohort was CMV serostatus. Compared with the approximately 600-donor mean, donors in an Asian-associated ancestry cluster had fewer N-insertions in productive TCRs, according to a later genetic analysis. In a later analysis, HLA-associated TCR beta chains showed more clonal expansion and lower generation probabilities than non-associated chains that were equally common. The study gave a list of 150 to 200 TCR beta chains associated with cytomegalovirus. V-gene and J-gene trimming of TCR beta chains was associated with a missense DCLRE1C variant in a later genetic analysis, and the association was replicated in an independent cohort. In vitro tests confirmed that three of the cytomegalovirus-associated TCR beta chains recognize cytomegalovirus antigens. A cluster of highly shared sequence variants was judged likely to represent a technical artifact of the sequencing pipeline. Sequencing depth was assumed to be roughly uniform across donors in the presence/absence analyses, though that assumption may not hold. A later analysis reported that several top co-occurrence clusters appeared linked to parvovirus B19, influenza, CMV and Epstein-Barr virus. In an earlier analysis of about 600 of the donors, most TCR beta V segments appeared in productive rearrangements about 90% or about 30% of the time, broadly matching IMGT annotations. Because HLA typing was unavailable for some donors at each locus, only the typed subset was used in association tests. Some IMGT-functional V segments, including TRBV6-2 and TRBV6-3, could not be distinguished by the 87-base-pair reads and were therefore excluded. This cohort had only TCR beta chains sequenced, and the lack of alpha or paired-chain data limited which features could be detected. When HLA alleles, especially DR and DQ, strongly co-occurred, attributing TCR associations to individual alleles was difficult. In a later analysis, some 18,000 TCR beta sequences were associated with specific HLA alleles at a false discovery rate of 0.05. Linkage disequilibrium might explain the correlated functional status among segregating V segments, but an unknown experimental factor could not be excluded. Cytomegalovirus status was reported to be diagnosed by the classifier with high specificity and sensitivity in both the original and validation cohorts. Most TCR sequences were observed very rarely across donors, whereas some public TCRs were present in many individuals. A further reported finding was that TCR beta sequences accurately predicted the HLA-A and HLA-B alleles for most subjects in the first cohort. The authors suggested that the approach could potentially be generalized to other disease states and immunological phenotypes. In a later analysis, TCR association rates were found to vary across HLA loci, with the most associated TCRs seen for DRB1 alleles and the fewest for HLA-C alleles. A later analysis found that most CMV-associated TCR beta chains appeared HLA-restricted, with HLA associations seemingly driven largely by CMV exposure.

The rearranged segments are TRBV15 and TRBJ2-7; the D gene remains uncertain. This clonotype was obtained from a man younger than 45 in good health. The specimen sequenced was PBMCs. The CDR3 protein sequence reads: CATSRRIRQQYF. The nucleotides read TGTGCCACCAGCAGACGTATCAGGCAGCAGTACTTC.